The next 30 T cell receptor beta chains were all read from a single sample in a study of T cell repertoires in cytomegalovirus infection. TCRdb used MiXCR to reprocess the reads, holding one entry per CDR3 protein. The sample contains some 920,000 distinct CDR3 sequences, roughly 30% of which appear only once. Antigens for these TCRs are unknown. The specimen comprised cultured CD8+ T cells from PBMCs, sampled from culture after CMV antigen stimulation. These receptors all come from a human donor in good health (CMV status not recorded). Some clones in this sample may be carry-over from other donors' samples.

The J gene is TRBJ2-3, the V gene TRBV19; 7 positions match TRBD2. From germline, CDR1 is LNHDA and CDR2 SQIVND (reference sequence). Trimming took 6 bases from V and 2 from J; bases not matched to a gene: 11. The CDR3 length is 16 residues. The CDR3 nucleotides are TGTGCCAGTAGGCCGCGGCGGGGGAGTCCCACAGATACGCAGTATTTT. The encoded protein is CASRPRRGSPTDTQYF.

This clonotype was found a few times. The chain uses TRBV19 and TRBJ2-1, with 7 bases fitting TRBD1. CDR1 LNHDA and CDR2 SQIVND come from the germline V gene (reference sequence). V lost 6 bases to trimming and J lost 8 bases; unmatched junction nucleotides: 19. This CDR3 has 17 residues. The CDR3 DNA follows: TGTGCCAGTAGCGCCGACAGGGTAAATCCTAGCTCCTATGAGCAGTTCTTC. It is translated as CASSADRVNPSSYEQFF.

This sequence joins TRBV19 and TRBJ2-2; TRBD1 or TRBD2 may be the D gene (5 bases each). This CDR3 has 14 residues. V was trimmed by 8 bases and J by 1 base, leaving 11 bases between them. Germline lookup yields CDR1 LNHDA and CDR2 SQIVND (reference sequence). In nucleotides, the CDR3 is TGTGCCAGTCAGGGCGGGTGGAACACCGGGGAGCTGTTTTTT. This sequence encodes CASQGGWNTGELFF.

The chain recombines TRBV6-2 or TRBV6-3 with TRBJ2-5, with a tentative D call TRBD2 (5 bases). The length of the CDR3 is 14 residues. V lost 2 bases to trimming and J lost 2 bases, with 9 bases between them. Germline lookup yields CDR1 MNHEY and CDR2 SVGEGT. CDR3 in DNA: TGTGCCAGCAGTTACGCACGGACTCAAGAGACCCAGTACTTC. It encodes CASSYARTQETQYF.

This clonotype appeared a few times. The gene calls are TRBV13 and TRBJ2-7; D is unclear. Germline-derived CDR1 and CDR2 are PRHDT and FYEKMQ (reference sequence). The CDR3 sequence is 11 residues long. Between the trimmed V and J ends, which lost 3 bases and 1 base, there was a span of 1 base. The CDR3: CASSFSYEQYV. The CDR3 DNA follows: TGTGCCAGCAGCTTTTCCTACGAGCAGTACGTC.

The chain has TRBV12-3 or TRBV12-4 and TRBJ2-7, with a weak D call TRBD1 (5 bases). The CDR3 sequence is 12 residues long. V gave up 4 bases and J gave up 4 bases, with 8 bases separating them. CDR3 bases: TGTGCCAGCAGTTGGGGCAGTTACGAGCAGTACTTC. As protein: CASSWGSYEQYF.

This chain links TRBV7-4 with TRBJ1-3; D not certain. Germline lookup yields CDR1 SGHVT and CDR2 SQSDAQ. CDR3 length equals 16 residues. Trimming cost V 0 bases and J 0 bases, with 9 bases left between them. Written as DNA, the CDR3 is TGTGCCAGCAGCTTAGCGCAGCGCTCCTCTGGAAACACCATATATTTT. Protein sequence: CASSLAQRSSGNTIYF.

This clonotype was detected a few times. V is TRBV19 and J is TRBJ1-2; 11 nucleotides align to TRBD1. This CDR3 contains 17 residues. Germline V gene data show CDR1 as LNHDA and CDR2 as SQIVND (reference sequence). J lost 0 bases, V lost 8 bases, and 11 bases had no gene match. The CDR3 protein is CASWTGGDEFANYGYTF. Here the CDR3 DNA reads TGTGCCAGTTGGACAGGGGGCGATGAGTTTGCTAACTATGGCTACACCTTC.

This sequence joins TRBV28 and TRBJ2-2; TRBD2 is a possible D gene (5 bases). CDR3 size: 16 residues. Germline lookup yields CDR1 MDHEN and CDR2 SYDVKM. V gave up 2 bases and J gave up 0 bases, with 10 bases separating them. CDR3 nucleotide sequence: TGTGCCAGCAGTTTACTGGACTTCACGAACACCGGGGAGCTGTTTTTT. Translated, it gives CASSLLDFTNTGELFF. The complete variable domain, with remaining parts taken from reference TRBV28 and TRBJ2-2, reads DVKVTQSSRYLVKRTGEKVFLECVQDMDHENMFWYRQDPGLGLRLIYFSYDVKMKEKGDIPEGYSVSREKKERFSLILESASTNQTSMYLCASSLLDFTNTGELFFGEGSRLTVL.

This chain joins TRBV6-1 and TRBJ2-7; D might be TRBD1 (6 bases). V was cut by 2 bases and J by 7 bases, with 18 bases left in between. The CDR3 length is 15 residues. Germline CDR1 is MNHNS and CDR2 is SASEGT. The CDR3 DNA follows: TGTGCCAGCAGTGAAAACGGAGCTTTAAGGGGGGAGCAGTACGTC. Translating gives CASSENGALRGEQYV.

Many counts were recorded for this clonotype. The V gene is TRBV7-6, the J gene TRBJ1-2, with 9 bases lining up with TRBD1. Germline V gives CDR1 SGHVS, CDR2 FNYEAQ. CDR3 size: 15 residues. V lost 2 bases and J lost 8; bases outside the gene matches: 9. In DNA, the CDR3 is TGTGCCAGCAGCTTATATAGGGACAGGGAACACGGCTACACCTTC. It translates to CASSLYRDREHGYTF.

The chain couples TRBV4-2 to TRBJ2-7; no firm D call. The CDR3 covers 14 residues. Germline CDR1 is LGHNA and CDR2 is YNFKEQ. V gave up 0 bases and J gave up 2 bases, with 8 bases separating them. In DNA, the CDR3 is TGTGCCAGCAGCCAAGACAGGAGTACCTACGAGCAGTACTTC. Its protein product is CASSQDRSTYEQYF.

This clonotype was counted only a few times. J is TRBJ1-1 and V is TRBV2; D uncertain. Per the germline V gene, CDR1 is SNHLY and CDR2 is FYNNEI. The CDR3 consists of 14 residues. The germline V and J ends were trimmed by 6 bases and 0 bases, with 11 bases remaining between them. The CDR3 DNA reads TGTGCCAGCAGAAAGGGCAACATGAACACTGAAGCTTTCTTT. Protein: CASRKGNMNTEAFF.

This chain links TRBV5-4 with TRBJ2-7; 7 nucleotides align to TRBD1. Germline V gives CDR1 SGHNT, CDR2 YYREEE (reference sequence). The CDR3 consists of 12 residues. Germline trimming cut 3 bases from V and 9 bases from J; bases unmatched to any gene: 6. The CDR3 sequence is CASSYGTVGQYF. For the CDR3, the DNA is TGTGCCAGCAGCTACGGGACAGTCGGGCAGTACTTC.

This chain links TRBV12-3 or TRBV12-4 with TRBJ2-3, with D possibly matching TRBD1 (5 bases). The CDR3 runs 15 residues. The V gene lost 6 bases and the J gene lost 2 bases, with 15 bases spanning the gap. The CDR3 nucleotides read TGTGCCAGCAGGGAACAGGAGTTTCACACAGATACGCAGTATTTT. Translation gives CASREQEFHTDTQYF.

This chain links TRBV4-1 with TRBJ2-7, with 13 nucleotides matching TRBD2. Germline lookup yields CDR1 MGHRA and CDR2 YSYEKL. With 5 bases clipped from V and 2 bases from J, the junction kept 9 bases outside the gene matches. CDR3 length: 17 residues. The CDR3 loop is CASSSTSGGPTPYEQYF. Here the CDR3 DNA reads TGCGCCAGCAGCTCGACTAGCGGGGGGCCGACGCCCTACGAGCAGTACTTC.

This clonotype was counted many times. The chain has TRBV24-1 and TRBJ2-1, with D perhaps being TRBD1 or TRBD2 (6 bases each). Germline V gives CDR1 KGHDR, CDR2 SFDVKD. V lost 7 bases and J 3 bases, leaving 18 bases between the germline ends. The CDR3 runs to 16 residues. As DNA, the CDR3 is TGTGCCACCAGGGGTCCCGGGGGCCTACTCTACAATGAGCAGTTCTTC. Encoded protein: CATRGPGGLLYNEQFF.

This rearrangement joins TRBV14 to TRBJ1-2; D might be TRBD1 (6 bases). CDR3 length: 15 amino acids. Per the germline V gene, CDR1 is SGHDN and CDR2 is FVKESK. The V end was cut by 3 bases, the J end by 8 bases, with 19 bases between. For the CDR3, the DNA is TGTGCCAGCAGCCATCCCCGAGAGGGGGTGAGAGGCTACACCTTC. Translating gives CASSHPREGVRGYTF.

The chain uses TRBV5-8 and TRBJ1-6; D is possibly TRBD1 (5 bases). Germline-derived CDR1 and CDR2 are SGHTS and YDEGEE. V lost 4 bases, J lost 9 bases, and 14 bases lay in between. The CDR3 runs to 14 residues. CDR3 DNA: TGTGCCAGCAGCCCGGGACTTTTGGGTTCACCCCTCCACTTT. It is translated as CASSPGLLGSPLHF.

The chain is built from TRBV19 and TRBJ1-2; 7 bases are a match to TRBD1. The CDR3 loop spans 14 amino acids. V lost 5 bases to trimming and J lost 1 base; unmatched junction nucleotides: 4. Germline V gene lookup returns CDR1 LNHDA and CDR2 SQIVND (reference sequence). CDR3 loop: CASSEGDSNYGYTF. CDR3 coding DNA: TGTGCCAGTAGTGAAGGGGACAGTAACTATGGCTACACCTTC.

Points on this clonotype: A read error may produce the germline difference seen at one junction end. The chain joins TRBV27 to TRBJ1-1, with 9 bases lining up with TRBD1. Germline V gives CDR1 MNHEY, CDR2 SMNVEV (reference sequence). There are 13 residues in the CDR3. CDR3 sequence (DNA): TGTGCCAGCAGTGGACAGGGGCGGACTGAAGATTTCTTT. Its translation: CASSGQGRTEDFF.

The chain is built from TRBV10-3 and TRBJ2-7; no clear D. V lost 0 bases, J lost 6 bases, and 3 bases lay in between. The CDR3 runs 11 residues. From germline, CDR1 is ENHRY and CDR2 SYGVKD. CDR3 region: CAISESGEQYV. CDR3 sequence (DNA): TGTGCCATCAGTGAGTCAGGCGAGCAGTACGTC.

The J gene is TRBJ2-5, the V gene TRBV7-8; D is possibly TRBD2 (7 bases). V lost 10 bases and J 5 bases, leaving 20 bases between the germline ends. This CDR3 is 14 amino acids long. Germline assignment: CDR1 SGHVS and CDR2 FQNEAQ. The CDR3 is CATLGGGAVETQYF. Here the CDR3 DNA reads TGTGCCACCTTGGGCGGGGGCGCCGTGGAGACCCAGTACTTC.

The chain has TRBV7-8 and TRBJ2-4, with D possibly TRBD2 on 7 matching bases. The length of the CDR3 is 15 residues. Germline CDR1 and CDR2: SGHVS and FQNEAQ. V lost 0 bases and J lost 8, with 14 bases in between. The CDR3 protein is CASSLAGGPPDIQYF. The CDR3 DNA follows: TGTGCCAGCAGCTTAGCGGGGGGGCCCCCGGACATTCAGTACTTC.

There are many counts of this clonotype. The chain recombines TRBV6-1 with TRBJ2-7; 10 bases align to TRBD1. V dropped 1 base and J dropped 5; count of bases not matched to a gene: 8. CDR3 length: 16 amino acids. Germline V lookup: CDR1 MNHNS, CDR2 SASEGT. In nucleotides, the CDR3 is TGTGCCAGCAGTGAAGAGTTAGGGACAGGGGTCGACGAGCAGTACGTC. It is translated as CASSEELGTGVDEQYV.

This rearrangement joins TRBV5-1 to TRBJ2-3; 9 nucleotides match TRBD1. Germline CDR1 SGHRS, CDR2 YFSETQ. The CDR3 is 17 amino acids. V was pared by 4 bases and J by 4 bases, with 13 bases of the junction left unmatched. The DNA for the CDR3 is TGCGCCAGCAGCCTAGGGCTTGGACAGGGGATATCAGATACGCAGTATTTT. Its translation is CASSLGLGQGISDTQYF.

In this sample, this clonotype turned up a few times. V is TRBV6-2 or TRBV6-3 and J is TRBJ2-2, with 9 bases lining up with TRBD1. Germline V lookup: CDR1 MNHEY, CDR2 SVGEGT. The trim removed 6 bases at V and 5 bases at J, leaving 10 bases unmatched. CDR3 length: 16 residues. CDR3 DNA: TGTGCCAGCAGCCCTACAGGGGGCGGTTGGACCGGGGAGCTGTTTTTT. Translating it yields CASSPTGGGWTGELFF.

This chain links TRBV15 with TRBJ2-5; the match to TRBD1 covers 7 bases. CDR3 length: 16 residues. V was pared by 1 base and J by 1 base, with 6 bases of the junction left unmatched. Germline CDR1 reads LNHNV; CDR2 reads YYDKDF (reference sequence). The CDR3 spells CATSRAETGSQETQYF. The CDR3 coding sequence is TGTGCCACCAGCAGAGCGGAGACAGGGTCCCAAGAGACCCAGTACTTC.

This clonotype was counted only a few times. The chain is built from TRBV5-1 and TRBJ2-1; possible D gene TRBD2, 6 bases. Germline V gene lookup returns CDR1 SGHRS and CDR2 YFSETQ. Trimming cost V 4 bases and J 8 bases, with 16 bases left between them. CDR3 length equals 14 residues. This CDR3 reads CASSAGMPGDEQFF. CDR3 DNA sequence: TGCGCCAGCAGCGCGGGGATGCCGGGAGATGAGCAGTTCTTC.

This sequence joins TRBV7-9 and TRBJ1-1, with TRBD1 as a possible D gene (5 bases). Germline values: CDR1 SEHNR, CDR2 FQNEAQ (reference sequence). The ends were cut back, 5 bases at V and 10 bases at J, with 23 bases in the middle. This CDR3 comprises 15 residues. DNA of the CDR3: TGTGCCAGCAGCCCAGGTGGGCCGGAAAAAAGGGGAGCTTTCTTT. The encoded protein is CASSPGGPEKRGAFF.